This TCR beta chain was identified in a study of T-cell reconstitution after alpha-beta-depleted transplantation in children. TCRbeta library construction was performed incorporating unique molecular identifiers. In TCRdb, the PCR reads were re-called with MiXCR into one record per CDR3 protein. The sample consists of nearly 550,000 distinct CDR3 sequences, 15% to 20% of them appearing once. The CDR3 contains 11 residues. V dropped 8 bases and J dropped 6 bases, with 11 bases sitting between them. The gene calls are TRBV12-3 or TRBV12-4 and TRBJ2-7; maybe TRBD1 (5 bases). This sample comprised PBMCs from the stem cell graft donor, obtained from the stem cell graft. This TCR came from a human donor who donated a stem cell graft to a child with acute lymphoblastic leukemia. CDR3 DNA sequence: TGTGCCAGCCGTGAAGGGGCCGAGCAGTACTTC. As protein: CASREGAEQYF.